The rows below give T cell receptor beta chains drawn from one sample of a study of T cell responses to AZD1222 COVID-19 vaccine. Here immunoSEQ multiplex PCR was the method, and the copy in TCRdb shows in-frame clones only, minus some. The table lists about 160,000 clones, about 95% of them singletons, with roughly 1.3% in the top ten. Source: peripheral blood, taken on day 0 of AZD1222 vaccination. These receptors all stem from an adult in good health. The CDR3 runs from the conserved cysteine through the conserved F or W. Each record gives: D gene, clone size, V gene, J gene, CDR3 DNA, CDR3 protein. A D gene is named only where the DNA matches it firmly. Some rows have no size entry. The others give once, few or many, or a class for an expanded clone.

d_gene: NA; abundance: NA; v_gene: TRBV3-1/TRBV3-2; j_gene: TRBJ1-5; CDR3nt: TGTGCCAGCAGCCCCCCCTATCACCATCCGGGCAGCAATCAGCCCCAGCATTTT; CDR3aa: CASSPPYHHPGSNQPQHF
d_gene: NA; abundance: NA; v_gene: TRBV7-9; j_gene: TRBJ1-1; CDR3nt: TGTGCCAGCAGCTCGGCCAGGGCTGGGACTGAAGCTTTCTTT; CDR3aa: CASSSARAGTEAFF
d_gene: NA; abundance: NA; v_gene: TRBV6-5; j_gene: TRBJ1-5; CDR3nt: TGTGCCAGCAGGGCAGTGAATAGCAATCAGCCCCAGCATTTT; CDR3aa: CASRAVNSNQPQHF
d_gene: TRBD1; abundance: once; v_gene: TRBV4-1; j_gene: TRBJ2-2; CDR3nt: TGCGCCAGCAGCCAAGTCCCCGGGACAGGGGTTGGGGCCGGGGAGCTGTTTTTT; CDR3aa: CASSQVPGTGVGAGELFF
d_gene: NA; abundance: NA; v_gene: TRBV6-6; j_gene: TRBJ1-6; CDR3nt: TGTGCCAGCAGTGGGTATAATTCACCCCTCCACTTT; CDR3aa: CASSGYNSPLHF
d_gene: NA; abundance: NA; v_gene: TRBV28; j_gene: TRBJ2-2; CDR3nt: TGTGCCAGCAGGGGATGGGAAAGGGACACCGGGGAGCTGTTTTTT; CDR3aa: CASRGWERDTGELFF
d_gene: NA; abundance: NA; v_gene: TRBV7-9; j_gene: TRBJ2-2; CDR3nt: TGTGCCAGCAGCTTAGCTCAACTACCCGCGAACACCGGGGAGCTGTTTTTT; CDR3aa: CASSLAQLPANTGELFF
d_gene: NA; abundance: NA; v_gene: TRBV25-1; j_gene: TRBJ1-2; CDR3nt: TGTGCCAGCAGTGAAAGGGGAAACTATGGCTACACCTTC; CDR3aa: CASSERGNYGYTF
d_gene: TRBD1; abundance: NA; v_gene: TRBV13; j_gene: TRBJ2-5; CDR3nt: TGTGCCAGCAGCCCTAGGGGGCGGGAGACCCAGTACTTC; CDR3aa: CASSPRGRETQYF
d_gene: NA; abundance: NA; v_gene: TRBV7-2; j_gene: TRBJ2-2; CDR3nt: TGTGCCAGCAGCTTAGTTTCAGGGTGGGACACCGGGGAGCTGTTTTTT; CDR3aa: CASSLVSGWDTGELFF
d_gene: TRBD1; abundance: NA; v_gene: TRBV2; j_gene: TRBJ2-1; CDR3nt: TGTGCCAGCAGGTTGAGGATGGGGACAGTCTACAATGAGCAGTTCTTC; CDR3aa: CASRLRMGTVYNEQFF
d_gene: NA; abundance: NA; v_gene: TRBV2; j_gene: TRBJ2-1; CDR3nt: TGTGCCAGCGGTTTCTACAATGAGCAGTTCTTC; CDR3aa: CASGFYNEQFF
d_gene: TRBD1; abundance: NA; v_gene: TRBV6-5; j_gene: TRBJ2-3; CDR3nt: TGTGCCAGCAGCCGCCGGGACAGGGTAGGAGATACGCAGTATTTT; CDR3aa: CASSRRDRVGDTQYF
d_gene: NA; abundance: NA; v_gene: TRBV12-3/TRBV12-4; j_gene: TRBJ2-6; CDR3nt: TGTGCCAGTAAATCTGGGGCCAACGTCCTGACTTTC; CDR3aa: CASKSGANVLTF
d_gene: NA; abundance: NA; v_gene: TRBV5-4; j_gene: TRBJ2-3; CDR3nt: TGTGCCAGCAGCTCAACGGCGACCAGGGTCACGCAGTATTTT; CDR3aa: CASSSTATRVTQYF
d_gene: NA; abundance: NA; v_gene: TRBV5-1; j_gene: TRBJ2-1; CDR3nt: TGCGCCAGCAGCTTGGACCCCGGTGGGAATGAGCAGTTCTTC; CDR3aa: CASSLDPGGNEQFF
d_gene: NA; abundance: NA; v_gene: TRBV19; j_gene: TRBJ2-3; CDR3nt: TGTGCCAGTAGTCCGACGTGGGGGAGCACAGATACGCAGTATTTT; CDR3aa: CASSPTWGSTDTQYF
d_gene: NA; abundance: NA; v_gene: TRBV4-1; j_gene: TRBJ1-5; CDR3nt: TGCGCCAGCAGCCATCCCCCGGGGCAGGGCAATCAGCCCCAGCATTTT; CDR3aa: CASSHPPGQGNQPQHF
d_gene: TRBD2; abundance: NA; v_gene: TRBV6-2/TRBV6-3; j_gene: TRBJ2-4; CDR3nt: TGTGCCAGCAGTTACCCGACTACCGGGACTACAAACATTCAGTACTTC; CDR3aa: CASSYPTTGTTNIQYF
d_gene: NA; abundance: once; v_gene: TRBV5-5; j_gene: TRBJ1-4; CDR3nt: TGTGCCAGCAGCGCGACTCCGGTACTAGGTTCGGAAAAACTGTTTTTT; CDR3aa: CASSATPVLGSEKLFF
d_gene: TRBD1; abundance: NA; v_gene: TRBV7-9; j_gene: TRBJ1-4; CDR3nt: TGTGCCAGCAGCGCCCGACAGGGATCAAATGAAAAACTGTTTTTT; CDR3aa: CASSARQGSNEKLFF
d_gene: NA; abundance: NA; v_gene: TRBV5-6; j_gene: TRBJ2-2; CDR3nt: TGTGCCAGCAGCTTGGGACTTTCAACCGGGGAGCTGTTTTTT; CDR3aa: CASSLGLSTGELFF
d_gene: NA; abundance: NA; v_gene: TRBV10-3; j_gene: TRBJ1-1; CDR3nt: TGTGCCATCAGGAGGGGGACTGAAGCTTTCTTT; CDR3aa: CAIRRGTEAFF
d_gene: TRBD1; abundance: NA; v_gene: TRBV5-1; j_gene: TRBJ1-1; CDR3nt: TGCGCCAGCAGCTCCCGCCCGAGGGGACAGCTGAACACTGAAGCTTTCTTT; CDR3aa: CASSSRPRGQLNTEAFF
d_gene: NA; abundance: NA; v_gene: TRBV3-1/TRBV3-2; j_gene: TRBJ1-2; CDR3nt: TGTGCCAGCAGCCCTCAGGGACCCTATGGCTACACCTTC; CDR3aa: CASSPQGPYGYTF
d_gene: NA; abundance: NA; v_gene: TRBV5-1; j_gene: TRBJ1-3; CDR3nt: TGCGCCAGCAGCCCCGAGGCGGTGGGGAACACCATATATTTT; CDR3aa: CASSPEAVGNTIYF
d_gene: TRBD2; abundance: NA; v_gene: TRBV2; j_gene: TRBJ2-2; CDR3nt: TGTGCCAGCAGTGCTAGCGGGAGCTCTTCCGGGGAGCTGTTTTTT; CDR3aa: CASSASGSSSGELFF
d_gene: NA; abundance: NA; v_gene: TRBV7-9; j_gene: TRBJ2-1; CDR3nt: TGTGCCAGCAGGGTAAACAGGGATAATAATGAGCAGTTCTTC; CDR3aa: CASRVNRDNNEQFF
d_gene: NA; abundance: NA; v_gene: TRBV18; j_gene: TRBJ1-2; CDR3nt: TGTGCCAGCTCACCGGGACTGCCCAATGGCTACACCTTC; CDR3aa: CASSPGLPNGYTF
d_gene: NA; abundance: NA; v_gene: TRBV5-5; j_gene: TRBJ2-5; CDR3nt: TGTGCCAGCAGCTTGGGGTGGGACCAAGAGACCCAGTACTTC; CDR3aa: CASSLGWDQETQYF
d_gene: TRBD1; abundance: NA; v_gene: TRBV27; j_gene: TRBJ1-5; CDR3nt: TGTGCCAGCAGGACAGGGGGCCAGCCCCAGCATTTT; CDR3aa: CASRTGGQPQHF
d_gene: TRBD1; abundance: NA; v_gene: TRBV2; j_gene: TRBJ2-3; CDR3nt: TGTGCCAGCATAAGGGACAGGGGTTCAGATACGCAGTATTTT; CDR3aa: CASIRDRGSDTQYF
d_gene: NA; abundance: NA; v_gene: TRBV29-1; j_gene: TRBJ1-5; CDR3nt: TGCAGCGTTGGGGGGAGCAATCAGCCCCAGCATTTT; CDR3aa: CSVGGSNQPQHF
d_gene: NA; abundance: NA; v_gene: TRBV5-6; j_gene: TRBJ2-3; CDR3nt: TGTGCCAGCAGCTTGAGGTTCCCGGGACCGACAGATACGCAGTATTTT; CDR3aa: CASSLRFPGPTDTQYF
d_gene: NA; abundance: few; v_gene: TRBV5-1; j_gene: TRBJ1-4; CDR3nt: TGCGCCAGCAGCTCTGACATGTTGGAAAAACTGTTTTTT; CDR3aa: CASSSDMLEKLFF
d_gene: TRBD1; abundance: NA; v_gene: TRBV2; j_gene: TRBJ1-1; CDR3nt: TGTGCCAGCAAAACAGGGGGCGCGATGGGAACTGAAGCTTTCTTT; CDR3aa: CASKTGGAMGTEAFF
d_gene: NA; abundance: NA; v_gene: TRBV2; j_gene: TRBJ1-2; CDR3nt: TGTGCCAGCAGTGAAAATGGGTTCGAGGGGAACGGCTACACCTTC; CDR3aa: CASSENGFEGNGYTF
d_gene: NA; abundance: once; v_gene: TRBV6-4; j_gene: TRBJ2-1; CDR3nt: TGTGCCAGCAGTGACAGTATCGACCTAGGGGCCAATGAGCAGTTCTTC; CDR3aa: CASSDSIDLGANEQFF
d_gene: TRBD1; abundance: NA; v_gene: TRBV2; j_gene: TRBJ1-1; CDR3nt: TGTGCCAGCAGTGCACAGGGGGCCCGCACTGAAGCTTTCTTT; CDR3aa: CASSAQGARTEAFF
d_gene: NA; abundance: NA; v_gene: TRBV12-3/TRBV12-4; j_gene: TRBJ1-1; CDR3nt: TGTGCCAGCAGTTTGAACACAGGGTCAGCTTTCTTT; CDR3aa: CASSLNTGSAFF
d_gene: TRBD1; abundance: NA; v_gene: TRBV29-1; j_gene: TRBJ1-1; CDR3nt: TGCAGCGTTGAAATCAGGGGGGGTGAAGCTTTCTTT; CDR3aa: CSVEIRGGEAFF
d_gene: TRBD1; abundance: NA; v_gene: TRBV6-6; j_gene: TRBJ1-4; CDR3nt: TGTGCCAGCAGTTATTTACGAGGGGGCTCTAATGAAAAACTGTTTTTT; CDR3aa: CASSYLRGGSNEKLFF
d_gene: TRBD1; abundance: NA; v_gene: TRBV27; j_gene: TRBJ1-2; CDR3nt: TGTGCCAGCAGTTTAACAGGGGGCTTCTATGGCTACACCTTC; CDR3aa: CASSLTGGFYGYTF
d_gene: NA; abundance: NA; v_gene: TRBV7-3; j_gene: TRBJ2-3; CDR3nt: TGTGCCAGCAGCACTCCTCTGGGTTGCACAGATACGCAGTATTTT; CDR3aa: CASSTPLGCTDTQYF
d_gene: NA; abundance: NA; v_gene: TRBV10-3; j_gene: TRBJ1-1; CDR3nt: TGTGCCATCAGGATGTACATGAACACTGAAGCTTTCTTT; CDR3aa: CAIRMYMNTEAFF
d_gene: NA; abundance: NA; v_gene: TRBV5-1; j_gene: TRBJ1-4; CDR3nt: TGCGCCAGCAGCAAAGAACCCAAGGGAGGTAATGAAAAACTGTTTTTT; CDR3aa: CASSKEPKGGNEKLFF
d_gene: NA; abundance: NA; v_gene: TRBV7-8; j_gene: TRBJ1-5; CDR3nt: TGTGCCAGCAGCTTAGCTACACGCGAGTCTCCCCAGCATTTT; CDR3aa: CASSLATRESPQHF
d_gene: NA; abundance: NA; v_gene: TRBV19; j_gene: TRBJ1-5; CDR3nt: TGTGCCAGTACCCCTTTGGGGGCTGCCAATCAGCCCCAGCATTTT; CDR3aa: CASTPLGAANQPQHF
d_gene: NA; abundance: NA; v_gene: TRBV7-9; j_gene: TRBJ1-3; CDR3nt: TGTGCCAGCAGCTTCACCAGGGAAGACACCATATATTTT; CDR3aa: CASSFTREDTIYF
d_gene: NA; abundance: NA; v_gene: TRBV19; j_gene: TRBJ1-6; CDR3nt: TGTGCCAGTAGTATAGACGGGACGGATAATTCACCCCTCCACTTT; CDR3aa: CASSIDGTDNSPLHF
d_gene: NA; abundance: NA; v_gene: TRBV27; j_gene: TRBJ2-1; CDR3nt: TGTGCCAGCAGTTTACGGGGCAGCTACAATGAGCAGTTCTTC; CDR3aa: CASSLRGSYNEQFF
d_gene: NA; abundance: NA; v_gene: TRBV3-1/TRBV3-2; j_gene: TRBJ1-6; CDR3nt: TGTGCCAGCAGCTCAGGTTCTGGAGATTCACCCCTCCACTTT; CDR3aa: CASSSGSGDSPLHF
d_gene: NA; abundance: NA; v_gene: TRBV30; j_gene: TRBJ2-1; CDR3nt: TGTGCCTGGACAGCTTACAATGAGCAGTTCTTC; CDR3aa: CAWTAYNEQFF
d_gene: NA; abundance: NA; v_gene: TRBV19; j_gene: TRBJ2-3; CDR3nt: TGTGCCAGTAGTAGCTCGACAGGGAGGAGCACAGATACGCAGTATTTT; CDR3aa: CASSSSTGRSTDTQYF
d_gene: TRBD2; abundance: once; v_gene: TRBV14; j_gene: TRBJ2-1; CDR3nt: TGTGCCAGCAGTCGGCCGGGACTAGCGGGCTACAATGAGCAGTTCTTC; CDR3aa: CASSRPGLAGYNEQFF
d_gene: TRBD2; abundance: NA; v_gene: TRBV7-9; j_gene: TRBJ2-5; CDR3nt: TGTGCCAGCAGCTTAGGGCTAGCGGGAGAGACCCAGTACTTC; CDR3aa: CASSLGLAGETQYF
d_gene: NA; abundance: NA; v_gene: TRBV6-6; j_gene: TRBJ1-4; CDR3nt: TGTGCCAGCAGTTACGCGGCCAGCAAAAATGAAAAACTGTTTTTT; CDR3aa: CASSYAASKNEKLFF